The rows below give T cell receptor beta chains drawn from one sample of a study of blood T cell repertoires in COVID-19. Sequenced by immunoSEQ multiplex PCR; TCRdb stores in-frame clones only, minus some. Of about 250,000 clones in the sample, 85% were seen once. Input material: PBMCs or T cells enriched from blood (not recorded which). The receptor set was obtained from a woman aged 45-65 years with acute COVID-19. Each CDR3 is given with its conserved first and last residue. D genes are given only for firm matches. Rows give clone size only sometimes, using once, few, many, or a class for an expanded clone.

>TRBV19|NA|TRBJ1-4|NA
TGTGCCAGTAGTGCTCGGACACCTGTATTAGGTGAAAAACTGTTTTTT
CASSARTPVLGEKLFF
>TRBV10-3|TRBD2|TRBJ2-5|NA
TGTGCCTCTCGGCCCGACGGGGGGACTAGCGGGCGGGGTCGAGAGACCCAGTACTTC
CASRPDGGTSGRGRETQYF
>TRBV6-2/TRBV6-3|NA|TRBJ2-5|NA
TGTGCCAGCAGTTACTCGAGCCCCTTGGTCGGGGAGACCCAGTACTTC
CASSYSSPLVGETQYF
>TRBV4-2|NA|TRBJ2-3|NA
TGTGCCAGCAGCCAGGGGGGTTTGGGGGACACAGATACGCAGTATTTT
CASSQGGLGDTDTQYF
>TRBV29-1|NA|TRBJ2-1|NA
TGCAGCGTAGTGGCAGGGACCTACAATGAGCAGTTCTTC
CSVVAGTYNEQFF
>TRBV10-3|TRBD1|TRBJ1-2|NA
TGTGCCATCAGTGGACAGGGGAACTATGGCTACACCTTC
CAISGQGNYGYTF
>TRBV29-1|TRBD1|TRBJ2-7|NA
TGCAGCGTTGCACCGGGACAGGGCCTGTGGGAGCAGTACTTC
CSVAPGQGLWEQYF
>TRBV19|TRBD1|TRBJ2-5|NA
TGTGCCAGTAGTATACAGGGACAGGCCTTTCAAGAGACCCAGTACTTC
CASSIQGQAFQETQYF
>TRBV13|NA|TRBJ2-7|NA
TGTGCCAGCAGCTTACGTTACTACGAGCAGTACTTC
CASSLRYYEQYF
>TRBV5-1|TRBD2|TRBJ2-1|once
TGCGCCAGCAGCTTGGCCTATCCGCTCCACTTAGCGGGGAGCTCCTACAATGAGCAGTTCTTC
CASSLAYPLHLAGSSYNEQFF
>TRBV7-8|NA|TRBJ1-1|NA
TGTGCCAGCAGCCCCGAACCAGGGGAGAACACTGAAGCTTTCTTT
CASSPEPGENTEAFF
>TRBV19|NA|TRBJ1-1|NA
TGTGCCAGTAGTATCCGGCAGGGGCGAAAAGCTGAAGCTTTCTTT
CASSIRQGRKAEAFF
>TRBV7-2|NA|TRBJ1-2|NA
TGTGCCAGCAGCTTATACCCGAGGCGCTTACAAAGTTCTAACTATGGCTACACCTTC
CASSLYPRRLQSSNYGYTF
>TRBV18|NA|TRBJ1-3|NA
TGTGCCAGCTCGCCGATTCGACAAACCGACTCTGGAAACACCATATATTTT
CASSPIRQTDSGNTIYF
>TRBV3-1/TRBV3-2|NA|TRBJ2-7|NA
TGTGCCAGCAGCCCTGGGGGGGGCATTATCTACGAGCAGTACTTC
CASSPGGGIIYEQYF
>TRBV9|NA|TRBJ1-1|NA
TGTGCCAGCAGCGTAGTGGGAGGGGGCACTGAAGCTTTCTTT
CASSVVGGGTEAFF
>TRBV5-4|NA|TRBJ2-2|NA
TGTGCCAGCAGGGTAGATCTGGTCGACACCGGGGAGCTGTTTTTT
CASRVDLVDTGELFF
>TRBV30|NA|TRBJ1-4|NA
TGTGCCTGGAGTCCCCTAAGTACGGGTAATGAAAAACTGTTTTTT
CAWSPLSTGNEKLFF
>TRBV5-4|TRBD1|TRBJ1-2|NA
TGTGCCAGCAGCGTTACCGGGACAGAAAATCGCTACACCTTC
CASSVTGTENRYTF
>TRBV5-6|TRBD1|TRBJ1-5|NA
TGTGCCAGCCATAAAGGGACAGCAAATCAGCCCCAGCATTTT
CASHKGTANQPQHF
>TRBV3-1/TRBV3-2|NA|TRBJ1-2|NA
TGTGCCAGCAGCCAAGATCACCGGCCGGGGGTCTTCTATGGCTACACCTTC
CASSQDHRPGVFYGYTF
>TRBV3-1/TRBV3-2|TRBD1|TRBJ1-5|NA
TGTGCCAGCAGCACCCAACAGGGGGATCAGCCCCAGCATTTT
CASSTQQGDQPQHF